Shown below are 24 T cell receptor beta chains from a single sample sequenced in a study of cytomegalovirus exposure and HLA in healthy donors. Primers included in the PCR were 60 Vbeta and 13 Jbeta primers. The assay was immunoSEQ multiplex PCR, and TCRdb's table has in-frame clones only and misses some. The table has over 150,000 clones, 80% to 85% seen once. Sequencing used PBMCs. The receptors here all came from a boy between 2 and 15 years old in good health and CMV-seronegative.

This rearrangement joins TRBV2 to TRBJ2-3; D possibly corresponds to TRBD2 (5 bases). There are 17 residues in the CDR3. Between the trimmed V and J ends, which lost 0 bases and 0 bases, there was a span of 13 bases. The germline gives CDR1 SNHLY, CDR2 FYNNEI. The CDR3 bases are TGTGCCAGCAGTGAAGCGACTACCTATCGAAGCACAGATACGCAGTATTTT. It specifies CASSEATTYRSTDTQYF.

The chain joins TRBV7-6 to TRBJ2-7; D perhaps matches TRBD1 (5 bases). With 2 bases removed from V and 3 bases from J, the gap between germline ends came to 14 bases. This CDR3 spans 15 amino acids. Germline V gene lookup returns CDR1 SGHVS and CDR2 FNYEAQ. The CDR3 DNA follows: TGTGCCAGCAGCTTAACACAGGCCGGAAGCTACGAGCAGTACTTC. It yields the protein CASSLTQAGSYEQYF.

V gene TRBV4-1 combines with J gene TRBJ2-7; 11 bases match TRBD2. From germline, CDR1 is MGHRA and CDR2 YSYEKL. J lost 7 bases, V lost 1 base, and 6 bases had no gene match. The CDR3 loop spans 15 amino acids. CDR3 sequence reads: CASSQATSGRPEQYF. In DNA form, the CDR3 reads TGCGCCAGCAGCCAAGCTACTAGCGGGAGACCTGAGCAGTACTTC.

The chain carries TRBV15 and TRBJ2-7, with D maybe TRBD1 (5 bases). CDR1 is LNHNV and CDR2 is YYDKDF in the germline V gene (reference sequence). The CDR3 has 15 amino acids. Trimming shortened V by 0 bases and J by 2 bases, and 11 bases separated the two germline ends. The CDR3 DNA sequence: TGTGCCACCAGCAGAGAAGGGGTAGGGACCTACGAGCAGTACTTC. This codes for CATSREGVGTYEQYF.

The chain couples TRBV14 to TRBJ2-1; D not resolved. Germline loops: CDR1 SGHDN, CDR2 FVKESK. V was shortened by 0 bases and J by 4 bases, with 7 bases between the two germline ends. The CDR3 totals 14 residues. CDR3 sequence: CASSQEAVYNEQFF. The DNA for the CDR3 is TGTGCCAGCAGCCAAGAGGCAGTTTACAATGAGCAGTTCTTC.

The rearrangement joins TRBV27 to TRBJ2-1; TRBD2 matches 8 bases. The germline CDR1 and CDR2 sequences are MNHEY and SMNVEV (reference sequence). The CDR3 has 15 residues. J lost 8 bases, V lost 4 bases, and 10 bases had no gene match. CDR3 protein: CASSSPAGVGDEQFF. The CDR3 DNA follows: TGTGCCAGCAGTTCGCCAGCGGGAGTGGGAGATGAGCAGTTCTTC.

The J gene is TRBJ2-7, the V gene TRBV4-2, with D tentatively TRBD1 (6 bases). This CDR3 region has 16 residues. Per the germline V gene, CDR1 is LGHNA and CDR2 is YNFKEQ. V lost 1 base and J 0 bases, leaving 13 bases between the germline ends. In nucleotides, the CDR3 is TGTGCCAGCAGCCAAGTTGATAGGGGGATCTCCTACGAGCAGTACTTC. This codes for CASSQVDRGISYEQYF.

This rearrangement joins TRBV2 to TRBJ2-5; 7 nucleotides agree with TRBD1. From germline, CDR1 is SNHLY and CDR2 FYNNEI. V lost 4 bases to trimming and J lost 5 bases; unmatched junction nucleotides: 4. The CDR3 runs 13 residues. CDR3 sequence (DNA): TGTGCCAGCAGTGGACAGGGACGGGAGACCCAGTACTTC. Its translation: CASSGQGRETQYF.

This chain uses TRBV4-1 with TRBJ2-5, with 9 positions matching TRBD1. V gave up 0 bases and J gave up 1 base; unmatched junction bases: 6. The length of the CDR3 is 17 residues. Per germline, CDR1 MGHRA and CDR2 YSYEKL. The CDR3 sequence: CASSQEGQGGLQETQYF. The CDR3 nucleotides read TGCGCCAGCAGCCAAGAGGGACAGGGAGGACTCCAAGAGACCCAGTACTTC.

This rearrangement joins TRBV6-1 to TRBJ2-7; D perhaps matches TRBD2 (5 bases). Trimming left V 4 bases short and J 0 bases short, with 16 bases between. Germline CDR1 is MNHNS and CDR2 is SASEGT. The CDR3 length is 16 residues. DNA of the CDR3: TGTGCCAGCAGTGTATTTGGTGGGAGCTCCTCCTACGAGCAGTACTTC. The encoded protein is CASSVFGGSSSYEQYF.

This clone turned up a few times. This rearrangement joins TRBV18 to TRBJ2-2; the D gene is possibly TRBD1 (5 bases). The CDR3 contains 15 residues. Germline V lookup: CDR1 KGHSH, CDR2 LQKENI. V lost 5 bases, J lost 7 bases, and 17 bases lay in between. DNA for the CDR3: TGTGCCAGCTCAAGTGTGTCCAGGGTAGACGGGGAGCTGTTTTTT. It encodes CASSSVSRVDGELFF.

In this sample, this clone turned up a few times. The chain employs TRBV28 and TRBJ2-1; D perhaps matches TRBD2 (6 bases). This CDR3 is 15 amino acids long. Germline V CDR1 and CDR2: MDHEN, SYDVKM. V lost 6 bases and J 6 bases, leaving 18 bases between the germline ends. The CDR3 reads CASRGTGGVINEQFF. In DNA, the CDR3 is TGTGCCAGCAGAGGAACCGGCGGGGTAATCAATGAGCAGTTCTTC.

The chain links TRBV21-1 to TRBJ1-1; whether TRBD1, the table's D call, matches the DNA was not checked. TRBV21-1 is assigned pseudogene status. The CDR3 totals 15 residues. DNA of the CDR3: TGTGCCAGCAGCACTAGGACAGGAAAGAACACTGAAGCTTTCTTT. Translation gives CASSTRTGKNTEAFF.

This clone has a single count. V and J are TRBV7-2 and TRBJ2-1; 9 bases line up with TRBD2. Germline V lookup: CDR1 SGHTA, CDR2 FQGNSA. CDR3 length: 16 residues. Losses at the gene ends were 1 base for V and 8 bases for J; bases not matched to a gene: 9. CDR3 amino acids: CASSLEGGRALYEQFF. For the CDR3, the DNA is TGTGCCAGCAGCTTAGAAGGCGGGAGGGCCCTCTATGAGCAGTTCTTC.

The chain recombines TRBV27 with TRBJ1-2, with D unresolved. Germline values: CDR1 MNHEY, CDR2 SMNVEV (reference sequence). Trimming removed 2 bases at V and 3 bases at J, with 13 bases between. The CDR3 is made up of 15 amino acids. CDR3 protein: CASSLRVPGDYGYTF. The CDR3 coding sequence is TGTGCCAGCAGTTTAAGGGTTCCCGGGGACTATGGCTACACCTTC.

This clone was detected a few times. CDR3 region: CASSWTGFTEAFF. The CDR3 DNA is TGTGCCAGCAGTTGGACAGGGTTCACTGAAGCTTTCTTT. The chain uses TRBV7-9 and TRBJ1-1, with 8 nucleotides matching TRBD1. The V gene's germline CDR1 is SEHNR and CDR2 FQNEAQ (reference sequence). This CDR3 is 13 amino acids long. V lost 6 bases and J lost 4; bases outside the gene matches: 4.

This chain links TRBV6-6 with TRBJ1-6, with 8 bases lining up with TRBD1. Trimming removed 5 bases from V and 7 bases from J; junction bases left unmatched: 7. Germline V gives CDR1 MNHNY, CDR2 SVGAGI (reference sequence). This CDR3 has 15 amino acids. The CDR3 nucleotides are TGTGCCAGCAGTATAGACAGGGGTGGGAATTCACCCCTCCACTTT. Its protein is CASSIDRGGNSPLHF.

As DNA, the CDR3 is TGTGCCAGCTCACCACAGCTGACGGGGGTAACTGAAGCTTTCTTT. Its translation is CASSPQLTGVTEAFF. The chain carries TRBV18 and TRBJ1-1; maybe TRBD1 (5 bases). CDR1 is KGHSH and CDR2 is LQKENI in the germline V gene. The ends were cut back, 1 base at V and 5 bases at J, with 14 bases in the middle. The CDR3 sequence is 15 residues long.

A few counts support this clone. V is TRBV10-1 and J is TRBJ1-1; 8 nucleotides agree with TRBD1. J gave up 1 base and V 6 bases, and 1 base lay outside the gene matches. The CDR3 consists of 13 residues. Looked up from germline, CDR1 is WNHNN and CDR2 is SYGVQD (reference sequence). As DNA, the CDR3 is TGCGCCAGCAGGACAGGGGAGAACACTGAAGCTTTCTTT. Its translation: CASRTGENTEAFF.

This clone occurred a few times. The chain combines TRBV5-1 with TRBJ2-7; the D is unclear. CDR1 SGHRS and CDR2 YFSETQ come from the germline V gene. V was shortened by 0 bases and J by 6 bases, with 16 bases between the two germline ends. There are 15 residues in the CDR3. CDR3 residues: CASSLGPAGGLEQYF. The DNA of the CDR3 is TGCGCCAGCAGCTTGGGTCCGGCAGGTGGGCTCGAGCAGTACTTC. The full variable domain, its missing parts supplied by reference TRBV5-1 and TRBJ2-7, is KAGVTQTPRYLIKTRGQQVTLSCSPISGHRSVSWYQQTPGQGLQFLFEYFSETQRNKGNFPGRFSGRQFSNSRSEMNVSTLELGDSALYLCASSLGPAGGLEQYFGPGTRLTVT.

This chain connects TRBV7-3 to TRBJ2-2; 8 bases align to TRBD1. The CDR3 covers 14 residues. Germline V gene sequence: CDR1 SGHTA, CDR2 FQGTGA. Trimming at V came to 6 bases and at J to 12 bases, leaving 12 bases not matched to a gene. The CDR3 DNA sequence: TGTGCCAGCAGACCAACTGGACAGGGTTTTCAGCTGTTTTTT. It codes for CASRPTGQGFQLFF.

The rearrangement joins TRBV5-4 to TRBJ2-2; 16 bases agree with TRBD2. The CDR3 covers 16 residues. Losses at the gene ends were 5 bases for V and 6 bases for J; bases not matched to a gene: 4. Germline V gene data show CDR1 as SGHNT and CDR2 as YYREEE (reference sequence). The CDR3 bases are TGTGCCAGCAGTTCCGGGACTAGCGGGAGGGCCGGGGAGCTGTTTTTT. Its translation: CASSSGTSGRAGELFF.

The rearrangement joins TRBV15 to TRBJ1-4; a possible D gene is TRBD1 (6 bases). The CDR3 length is 15 residues. The germline V gene encodes CDR1 LNHNV and CDR2 YYDKDF (reference sequence). The germline V and J ends were trimmed by 5 bases and 7 bases, with 17 bases remaining between them. CDR3 residues: CATSLRQDFGEKLFF. The CDR3 DNA reads as TGTGCCACCAGCCTAAGACAGGATTTCGGTGAAAAACTGTTTTTT.

This clone was counted between two and nine times. The rearrangement uses TRBV6-1 and TRBJ1-4; 9 nucleotides agree with TRBD1. The CDR3 runs 17 residues. The junction had 13 bases not matched to a gene; V was cut back by 4 bases and J by 7 bases. CDR1 and CDR2 from the germline V gene are MNHNS and SASEGT. CDR3 region: CASSALKNRGQGEKLFF. DNA of the CDR3: TGTGCCAGCAGTGCTCTAAAGAACAGGGGGCAGGGTGAAAAACTGTTTTTT.